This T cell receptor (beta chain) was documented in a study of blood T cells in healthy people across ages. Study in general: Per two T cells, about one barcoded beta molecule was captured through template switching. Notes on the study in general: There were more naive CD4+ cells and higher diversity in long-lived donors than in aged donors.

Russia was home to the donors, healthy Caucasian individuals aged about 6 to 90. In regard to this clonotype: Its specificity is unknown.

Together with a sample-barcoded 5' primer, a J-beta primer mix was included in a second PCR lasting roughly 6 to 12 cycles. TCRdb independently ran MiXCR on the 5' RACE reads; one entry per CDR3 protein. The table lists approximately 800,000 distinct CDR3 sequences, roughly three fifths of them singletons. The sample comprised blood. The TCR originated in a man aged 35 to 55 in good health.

The DNA for the CDR3 is TGCAGTGCAGGGGGTGGCAGGGTCGGATACGAGCAGTACTTC. As protein: CSAGGGRVGYEQYF. The chain links TRBV20-1 to TRBJ2-7; possible D gene TRBD1, 6 bases. With 6 bases removed from V and 4 bases from J, the gap between germline ends came to 19 bases. The CDR3 sequence is 14 residues long. Germline CDR1 DFQATT, CDR2 SNEGSKA (reference sequence).